These 22 T cell receptor beta chains share one sample of origin, sequenced in a study of blood T cell repertoires in COVID-19. The protocol was immunoSEQ multiplex PCR, while the TCRdb copy is restricted to in-frame clones and leaves out a portion. This table holds approximately 500,000 clones, 89% found once. Sample: peripheral blood. These TCRs come from a man aged 18 to 30 with COVID-19, enrolled during active disease.

This sequence joins TRBV6-1 and TRBJ1-5; a weak D match, TRBD1 (5 bases). V was trimmed by 2 bases and J by 6 bases, leaving 14 bases between them. Germline CDR1 is MNHNS and CDR2 is SASEGT. The CDR3 length is 15 residues. The CDR3 reads CASSETGVGGQPQHF. CDR3 in DNA: TGTGCCAGCAGTGAAACGGGGGTTGGAGGTCAGCCCCAGCATTTT.

The chain carries TRBV18 and TRBJ2-7; 11 bases match TRBD1. Germline V CDR1 and CDR2: KGHSH, LQKENI. J was trimmed by 2 bases and V by 1 base; bases with no gene match: 7. The CDR3 spans 17 residues. The chain's CDR3 is CASSPRTGTGGPYEQYF. The DNA for the CDR3 is TGTGCCAGCTCACCACGGACCGGGACAGGGGGACCCTACGAGCAGTACTTC. The entire variable domain, with the rest obtained from reference TRBV18 and TRBJ2-7, is as follows: NAGVMQNPRHLVRRRGQEARLRCSPMKGHSHVYWYRQLPEEGLKFMVYLQKENIIDESGMPKERFSAEFPKEGPSILRIQQVVRGDSAAYFCASSPRTGTGGPYEQYFGPGTRLTVT.

V usage is TRBV2 and J usage is TRBJ1-3; D may be TRBD1 (6 bases). This CDR3 has 15 residues. Trimming left V 6 bases short and J 2 bases short, with 14 bases between. Per the germline V gene, CDR1 is SNHLY and CDR2 is FYNNEI. The CDR3 loop reads CASRVSQGTGNTIYF. In DNA form, the CDR3 reads TGTGCCAGCAGGGTTTCACAGGGAACTGGAAACACCATATATTTT.

The chain carries TRBV9 and TRBJ2-5; no reliable D call. V was clipped by 3 bases and J by 5 bases, with 11 bases between them. From germline, CDR1 is SGDLS and CDR2 YYNGEE. This CDR3 is 13 amino acids long. CDR3 residues: CASSGGDGETQYF. Here the CDR3 DNA reads TGTGCCAGCAGCGGAGGAGATGGGGAGACCCAGTACTTC.

This sequence joins TRBV19 and TRBJ1-3; a possible D gene is TRBD1 (5 bases). CDR3 length: 16 residues. Germline lookup yields CDR1 LNHDA and CDR2 SQIVND (reference sequence). The V gene lost 6 bases and the J gene lost 6 bases, with 21 bases spanning the gap. CDR3 protein: CASSPRNTGPSNTIYF. The CDR3 region has the DNA TGTGCCAGTAGCCCCAGGAATACAGGACCCTCAAACACCATATATTTT.

Of note for this clone: A junction end diverges from the germline sequence, so it may reflect a read error. The V and J genes are TRBV9 and TRBJ2-2; 10 bases fit TRBD2. The CDR3 runs 16 residues. Germline CDR1 SGDLS, CDR2 YYNGEE. The CDR3 nucleotides read TGTGCCAGCAGCGTCTCAGCGGGGGGGAACGCCGGGGAGCTGTTTTTT. This translates into CASSVSAGGNAGELFF.

This clone was detected once. The V gene is TRBV14, the J gene TRBJ1-2; 9 bases fit TRBD1. V was clipped by 3 bases and J by 6 bases; unmatched bases: 5. Germline CDR1 reads SGHDN; CDR2 reads FVKESK. There are 14 residues in the CDR3. The CDR3 nucleotides read TGTGCCAGCAGCCACACCGGGACAGGGAATGGCTACACCTTC. It is translated as CASSHTGTGNGYTF.

The chain links TRBV5-4 to TRBJ2-1; TRBD2 agrees at 8 bases. From germline, CDR1 is SGHNT and CDR2 YYREEE (reference sequence). The J segment lost 7 bases and the V segment lost 7 bases, leaving 4 bases of the junction unmatched. The CDR3 has 12 amino acids. CDR3 in amino acids: CASGGLDNEQFF. CDR3 coding DNA: TGTGCCAGCGGGGGACTAGATAATGAGCAGTTCTTC.

The chain couples TRBV9 to TRBJ1-1; D is uncertain. The V end was cut by 0 bases, the J end by 1 base, with 7 bases between. The CDR3 has 14 residues. Per the germline V gene, CDR1 is SGDLS and CDR2 is YYNGEE. CDR3 in DNA: TGTGCCAGCAGCGTAGGTGAGGCGAACACTGAAGCTTTCTTT. Translation gives CASSVGEANTEAFF.

V and J are TRBV10-3 and TRBJ1-1; D is perhaps TRBD1 (5 bases). V lost 0 bases and J lost 3, with 5 bases in between. CDR3 length: 13 amino acids. The germline CDR1 and CDR2 sequences are ENHRY and SYGVKD. The CDR3 sequence: CAISESTDTEAFF. DNA of the CDR3: TGTGCCATCAGTGAGTCGACAGACACTGAAGCTTTCTTT.

The rearrangement links TRBV2 to TRBJ2-2; D is ambiguous. The CDR3 length is 14 residues. Trimming cost V 2 bases and J 1 base, with 5 bases left between them. Germline V gene data show CDR1 as SNHLY and CDR2 as FYNNEI. CDR3 in DNA: TGTGCCAGCAGTGAAACCGGGAACACCGGGGAGCTGTTTTTT. It encodes CASSETGNTGELFF.

This chain connects TRBV6-1 to TRBJ2-2; D uncertain. Germline V CDR1 and CDR2: MNHNS, SASEGT. The CDR3 sequence is 12 residues long. Trimming shortened V by 3 bases and J by 8 bases, and 7 bases separated the two germline ends. Here the CDR3 DNA reads TGTGCCAGCAGTGATCGGAGAGGGGAGCTGTTTTTT. Its protein is CASSDRRGELFF.

This clone was counted between two and nine times. At the DNA level, this CDR3 is encoded by other sequences in the same sample as well. The rearrangement joins TRBV5-1 to TRBJ2-1, with 8 bases aligning to TRBD2. The germline V gene encodes CDR1 SGHRS and CDR2 YFSETQ. The trim removed 4 bases at V and 6 bases at J, leaving 3 bases unmatched. CDR3 size: 13 residues. The CDR3 nucleotides read TGCGCCAGCAGCCCAGGACTAGCCAATGAGCAGTTCTTC. Residues: CASSPGLANEQFF.

V and J are TRBV5-1 and TRBJ2-3; 7 nucleotides agree with TRBD1. The CDR3 runs 15 residues. After removal of 3 bases from V and 1 base from J, the junction contained 5 bases not matched to a gene. CDR1 is SGHRS and CDR2 is YFSETQ in the germline V gene. The CDR3 sequence is CASSYDRVGTDTQYF. CDR3 sequence (DNA): TGCGCCAGCAGCTACGACAGGGTGGGCACAGATACGCAGTATTTT. Drawing the rest from reference TRBV5-1 and TRBJ2-3, the complete variable domain is KAGVTQTPRYLIKTRGQQVTLSCSPISGHRSVSWYQQTPGQGLQFLFEYFSETQRNKGNFPGRFSGRQFSNSRSEMNVSTLELGDSALYLCASSYDRVGTDTQYFGPGTRLTVL.

The chain uses TRBV10-3 and TRBJ2-3; no definite D call. With 7 bases removed from V and 2 bases from J, the gap between germline ends came to 16 bases. CDR1 is ENHRY and CDR2 is SYGVKD in the germline V gene. This CDR3 is built from 15 residues. CDR3 amino acids: CAIKRMADDTDTQYF. The CDR3 DNA sequence: TGTGCCATCAAAAGAATGGCGGATGACACAGATACGCAGTATTTT.

The rearrangement links TRBV5-4 to TRBJ1-1, with TRBD1 as a possible D gene (6 bases). Germline CDR1 is SGHNT and CDR2 is YYREEE (reference sequence). The CDR3 is 15 amino acids. V was clipped by 3 bases and J by 7 bases, with 19 bases between them. For the CDR3, the DNA is TGTGCCAGCAGCTCCCCTACGGACAGCAACCTTGAAGCTTTCTTT. Its protein is CASSSPTDSNLEAFF.

A few counts support this clone. This rearrangement joins TRBV9 to TRBJ2-2; TRBD2 is a possible D gene (5 bases). V lost 0 bases to trimming and J lost 6 bases, with 12 bases between them. Per germline, CDR1 SGDLS and CDR2 YYNGEE. CDR3 size: 15 residues. The CDR3 region has the DNA TGTGCCAGCAGCGTAGGACGGGAATTTCCCGGGGAGCTGTTTTTT. It yields the protein CASSVGREFPGELFF.

The chain has TRBV5-8 and TRBJ2-7; 9 bases align to TRBD1. V lost 5 bases, J lost 4 bases, and 10 bases stayed unmatched. The CDR3 runs to 15 residues. Germline V gene lookup returns CDR1 SGHTS and CDR2 YDEGEE. The CDR3 nucleotides read TGTGCCAGCAGTTACTCCGGGACAGGGTTATACGAGCAGTACTTC. It translates to CASSYSGTGLYEQYF. Filled out from reference TRBV5-8 and TRBJ2-7, the complete variable domain reads EAGVTQSPTHLIKTRGQQATLRCSPISGHTSVYWYQQALGLGLQFLLWYDEGEERNRGNFPPRFSGRQFPNYSSELNVNALELEDSALYLCASSYSGTGLYEQYFGPGTRLTVT.

The sample holds a few counts of this clone. V usage is TRBV10-1 and J usage is TRBJ1-1; no clear D. Germline V gene lookup returns CDR1 WNHNN and CDR2 SYGVQD (reference sequence). Trimming took 6 bases from V and 1 from J, leaving 6 bases between them. The CDR3 runs 12 residues. This CDR3 reads CASSQENTEAFF. Written as DNA, the CDR3 is TGCGCCAGCAGCCAGGAGAACACTGAAGCTTTCTTT.

V and J are TRBV9 and TRBJ2-3, with 10 nucleotides matching TRBD2. V shed 4 bases and J 5 bases; nucleotides not matched to a gene: 10. Germline V gene sequence: CDR1 SGDLS, CDR2 YYNGEE. The CDR3 loop spans 16 amino acids. The CDR3 DNA reads as TGTGCCAGCAGCCCTCGGAGCGGGGGGGCCCAAGATACGCAGTATTTT. Its protein is CASSPRSGGAQDTQYF.

The chain has TRBV19 and TRBJ1-2; possibly TRBD1 for D (6 bases). CDR3 size: 13 residues. The V end lost 6 bases, the J end lost 4 bases, and 12 bases lay between the germline ends. Germline V CDR1 and CDR2: LNHDA, SQIVND (reference sequence). The CDR3 DNA sequence: TGTGCCAGTAGGGTCCTACAGGGCTATGGCTACACCTTC. This encodes CASRVLQGYGYTF.

The chain is built from TRBV7-9 and TRBJ2-5; no reliable D call. CDR3 size: 12 residues. Trimming left V 5 bases short and J 6 bases short, with 10 bases between. Germline V CDR1 and CDR2: SEHNR, FQNEAQ (reference sequence). The CDR3 sequence is CASSPITQTQYF. CDR3 DNA sequence: TGTGCCAGCAGCCCGATTACTCAGACCCAGTACTTC.